Following are 23 T cell receptor beta chains from one sample sequenced in a study of shared clonotypes between healthy human individuals (dated by TCRdb to about 2020). Libraries came from the immunoSEQ multiplex PCR assay. In its TCRdb copy, this immuneACCESS table keeps in-frame sequences only and misses some clones. Where compared with another copy, unresolved V genes explain less than half of these, and the others have no known cause. The sample contains under 2,500,000 clones, around 95% of them found a single time. The ten largest clones take up approximately 0.13% of the sample. The sequenced sample was naive CD4+ T cells sorted from blood. The cell subset or site label for this specimen denotes: CD45RA+ positively selected. These receptors came from a young man in good health.

The chain joins TRBV9 to TRBJ2-1; D perhaps matches TRBD2 (5 bases). There are 16 residues in the CDR3. Germline V gives CDR1 SGDLS, CDR2 YYNGEE. With 0 bases removed from V and 3 bases from J, the gap between germline ends came to 13 bases. The CDR3 coding sequence is TGTGCCAGCAGCGTAGTAGGGCTAGCAGGCTACAATGAGCAGTTCTTC. Its protein product is CASSVVGLAGYNEQFF.

V usage is TRBV30 and J usage is TRBJ1-6; 9 bases are a match to TRBD1. The CDR3 is made up of 15 amino acids. With 3 bases clipped from V and 5 bases from J, the junction kept 5 bases outside the gene matches. The germline CDR1 and CDR2 sequences are GTSNPN and SVGIG (reference sequence). The CDR3 region is CAWRVDRGNNSPLHF. As DNA, the CDR3 is TGTGCCTGGAGAGTCGACAGGGGGAATAATTCACCCCTCCACTTT.

V gene TRBV30 combines with J gene TRBJ1-3, with 7 bases fitting TRBD1. Germline V gene sequence: CDR1 GTSNPN, CDR2 SVGIG (reference sequence). The CDR3 length is 14 residues. J lost 0 bases, V lost 5 bases, and 4 bases had no gene match. In DNA form, the CDR3 reads TGTGCCTGGGGGGGACAGAACTCTGGAAACACCATATATTTT. Its translation: CAWGGQNSGNTIYF.

The chain combines TRBV21-1 with TRBJ2-7; the table calls TRBD2, which could not be checked here. TRBV21-1 is annotated as a pseudogene. This CDR3 comprises 15 residues. CDR3 in amino acids: CASSFSGRVPYEQYF. The CDR3 nucleotides read TGTGCCAGCAGTTTTAGCGGGAGGGTCCCCTACGAGCAGTACTTC.

CDR3 sequence reads: CAISEWGSSNTGELFF. Written as DNA, the CDR3 is TGTGCCATCAGTGAGTGGGGGAGTTCGAACACCGGGGAGCTGTTTTTT. The chain combines TRBV10-3 with TRBJ2-2, with D perhaps given as TRBD1 or TRBD2 (5 bases each). Looked up from germline, CDR1 is ENHRY and CDR2 is SYGVKD. Trimming left V 1 base short and J 0 bases short, with 9 bases between. This CDR3 has 16 amino acids.

The chain uses TRBV11-2 and TRBJ1-2; 7 bases map to TRBD1. Germline assignment: CDR1 SGHAT and CDR2 FQNNGV. The CDR3 has 16 residues. The J segment lost 4 bases and the V segment lost 1 base, leaving 9 bases of the junction unmatched. CDR3 nucleotides: TGTGCCAGCAGCTTAGGGACCCCCCGGGACAGCTATGGCTACACCTTC. It translates to CASSLGTPRDSYGYTF.

The V gene is TRBV19, the J gene TRBJ1-5; D is possibly TRBD1 (6 bases). The V gene's germline CDR1 is LNHDA and CDR2 SQIVND (reference sequence). V was shortened by 5 bases and J by 3 bases, with 14 bases between the two germline ends. This CDR3 has 15 residues. The DNA for the CDR3 is TGTGCCAGTAGTGCGAAACAGGGAAACAATCAGCCCCAGCATTTT. It codes for CASSAKQGNNQPQHF. Full variable domain (remainder filled in from reference TRBV19 and TRBJ1-5): DGGITQSPKYLFRKEGQNVTLSCEQNLNHDAMYWYRQDPGQGLRLIYYSQIVNDFQKGDIAEGYSVSREKKESFPLTVTSAQKNPTAFYLCASSAKQGNNQPQHFGDGTRLSIL.

For this clone: Different DNA sequences within this sample yield the same CDR3. The chain combines TRBV30 with TRBJ1-2; the D gene is possibly TRBD1 (5 bases). The CDR3 is 13 amino acids. Germline loops: CDR1 GTSNPN, CDR2 SVGIG (reference sequence). Trimming stripped 0 bases from V and 4 bases from J, with 9 bases between. The CDR3 DNA reads as TGTGCCTGGAGTGTGAGGGGTCGCTATGGCTACACCTTC. It translates to CAWSVRGRYGYTF.

This rearrangement joins TRBV21-1 to TRBJ1-1. TRBV21-1 is termed a pseudogene. CDR3 length equals 16 residues. CDR3 in amino acids: CASSKALWEANTEAFF. Here the CDR3 DNA reads TGTGCCAGCAGCAAAGCGCTTTGGGAGGCGAACACTGAAGCTTTCTTT.

The chain employs TRBV19 and TRBJ1-2; D is undetermined. CDR1 is LNHDA, CDR2 SQIVND, per germline (reference sequence). Trimming stripped 7 bases from V and 6 bases from J, with 15 bases between. The CDR3 has 13 residues. The CDR3 protein is CASKGDNGHGYTF. Here the CDR3 DNA reads TGTGCCAGTAAGGGAGACAACGGACATGGCTACACCTTC.

The chain recombines TRBV6-5 with TRBJ1-1; the D is unclear. Germline V gene sequence: CDR1 MNHEY, CDR2 SVGAGI. Trimming cost V 6 bases and J 6 bases, with 8 bases left between them. CDR3 length: 11 amino acids. DNA for the CDR3: TGTGCCAGCAGGGGGTACGCTGAAGCTTTCTTT. As protein: CASRGYAEAFF.

The chain employs TRBV7-9 and TRBJ1-3; a possible D gene is TRBD1 (5 bases). Germline loops: CDR1 SEHNR, CDR2 FQNEAQ (reference sequence). CDR3 length: 15 residues. V was pared by 5 bases and J by 3 bases, with 14 bases between. CDR3 residues: CASSEAGAGGNTIYF. CDR3 coding DNA: TGTGCCAGCAGCGAAGCCGGGGCCGGTGGAAACACCATATATTTT.

V is TRBV9 and J is TRBJ2-3; 7 nucleotides line up with TRBD2. The trim removed 2 bases at V and 2 bases at J, leaving 5 bases unmatched. The CDR3 totals 15 residues. The germline V gene encodes CDR1 SGDLS and CDR2 YYNGEE. CDR3 in amino acids: CASSVGTTNTDTQYF. DNA for the CDR3: TGTGCCAGCAGCGTGGGGACTACAAACACAGATACGCAGTATTTT.

This clone was detected once. This chain connects TRBV7-9 to TRBJ2-2; D perhaps matches TRBD2 (6 bases). V was pared by 5 bases and J by 0 bases, with 10 bases between. CDR1 is SEHNR and CDR2 is FQNEAQ in the germline V gene (reference sequence). CDR3 size: 15 residues. DNA for the CDR3: TGTGCCAGCAGCCAACGACTAGCGAACACCGGGGAGCTGTTTTTT. Translating it yields CASSQRLANTGELFF.

The chain links TRBV6-4 to TRBJ1-6, with D possibly matching TRBD1 (5 bases). The length of the CDR3 is 17 residues. V dropped 0 bases and J dropped 10 bases, with 19 bases sitting between them. Germline CDR1 MRHNA, CDR2 SNTAGT. CDR3 in DNA: TGTGCCAGCAGTGACTCGAGTGGTGGTGGGGCTGGCTCACCCCTCCACTTT. This sequence encodes CASSDSSGGGAGSPLHF.

Here the CDR3 DNA reads TGTGCCAGAAGCTTGTTGCCAGGGAAGAGCGCCGGGGAGCTGTTTTTT. Translation: CARSLLPGKSAGELFF. The genes are TRBV5-3 and TRBJ2-2, with D possibly TRBD1 on 5 matching bases. TRBV5-3 qualifies as an ORF whose function is uncertain. This CDR3 is 16 amino acids long. Trimming stripped 1 base from V and 6 bases from J, with 16 bases between.

As regards this clone: In the same sample, other DNA sequences code for this CDR3. The chain combines TRBV5-1 with TRBJ2-5, with TRBD2 matching over 12 bases. From germline, CDR1 is SGHRS and CDR2 YFSETQ. J gave up 4 bases and V 1 base, and 2 bases lay outside the gene matches. CDR3 length equals 15 residues. Here the CDR3 reads CASSLRLAGAETQYF. In nucleotides, the CDR3 is TGCGCCAGCAGCTTGAGACTAGCGGGAGCAGAGACCCAGTACTTC.

This chain connects TRBV5-1 to TRBJ2-3; 12 bases map to TRBD2. CDR1 is SGHRS and CDR2 is YFSETQ in the germline V gene. With 1 base clipped from V and 7 bases from J, the junction kept 4 bases outside the gene matches. There are 15 residues in the CDR3. The CDR3 DNA reads as TGCGCCAGCAGCTTGACACTAGCGGGAGGAAATACGCAGTATTTT. As protein: CASSLTLAGGNTQYF.

On this clone itself: This specimen includes other DNA sequences encoding the same CDR3. The chain links TRBV20-1 to TRBJ1-4; D is undetermined. This CDR3 region has 11 residues. The V end was cut by 2 bases, the J end by 5 bases, with 3 bases between. Germline assignment: CDR1 DFQATT and CDR2 SNEGSKA (reference sequence). CDR3: CSARRNEKLFF. For the CDR3, the DNA is TGCAGTGCTAGACGAAATGAAAAACTGTTTTTT.

The chain employs TRBV6-5 and TRBJ1-2; no clear D. V was trimmed by 4 bases and J by 0 bases, leaving 9 bases between them. The CDR3 has 14 residues. Germline loops: CDR1 MNHEY, CDR2 SVGAGI. CDR3 sequence (DNA): TGTGCCAGCAGTTTCGGGCTACCTAACTATGGCTACACCTTC. Translating it yields CASSFGLPNYGYTF.

The rearrangement uses TRBV11-2 and TRBJ2-2, with 9 bases lining up with TRBD2. This CDR3 has 16 amino acids. Germline assignment: CDR1 SGHAT and CDR2 FQNNGV. V was clipped by 1 base and J by 5 bases; unmatched bases: 5. This CDR3 reads CASSLVPREGTGELFF. The CDR3, as DNA: TGTGCCAGCAGCTTAGTTCCGCGGGAGGGTACCGGGGAGCTGTTTTTT.

This clone was picked up one time. The rearrangement uses TRBV20-1 and TRBJ1-2; a weak D match, TRBD1 (6 bases). CDR3 length: 11 amino acids. The germline gives CDR1 DFQATT, CDR2 SNEGSKA (reference sequence). The CDR3, as DNA: TGCAGCACAGGGACGGACTATGGCTACACCTTC. This encodes CSTGTDYGYTF.

The chain joins TRBV5-1 to TRBJ2-3, with a possible D match to TRBD2 (5 bases). Germline values: CDR1 SGHRS, CDR2 YFSETQ. The CDR3 runs 15 residues. V lost 0 bases, J lost 4 bases, and 12 bases lay in between. The CDR3 DNA reads as TGCGCCAGCAGCTTGGCGGCTAGCAACGCAGATACGCAGTATTTT. Encoded protein: CASSLAASNADTQYF.